Below, 18 T cell receptor beta chains from the same sample are listed, as sequenced in a study of blood T cell repertoires in COVID-19. Here immunoSEQ multiplex PCR was the method, and the copy in TCRdb shows in-frame clones only, minus some. The sample lists some 500,000 clones, approximately 88% occurring once. The specimen was peripheral blood. The receptors were gathered from a woman between 50 and 59 years old with COVID-19, enrolled during active disease.

V is TRBV15 and J is TRBJ1-1; D unresolved. CDR3 size: 14 residues. Trimming removed 0 bases from V and 7 bases from J, with 12 bases in between. CDR1 and CDR2 (germline): LNHNV, YYDKDF (reference sequence). The CDR3 DNA reads TGTGCCACCAGCAGAGATAGGTCGCGGAATGAAGCTTTCTTT. Its protein is CATSRDRSRNEAFF.

V gene TRBV29-1 combines with J gene TRBJ2-1; maybe TRBD2 (5 bases). Between the trimmed V and J ends, which lost 6 bases and 8 bases, there was a span of 11 bases. Looked up from germline, CDR1 is SQVTM and CDR2 is ANQGSEA. CDR3 size: 11 residues. CDR3 in DNA: TGCAGCGTGGCAAACGGGGATGAGCAGTTCTTC. Its protein product is CSVANGDEQFF.

The gene calls are TRBV11-2 and TRBJ2-4; possibly TRBD2 for D (6 bases). V gave up 6 bases and J gave up 6 bases, with 15 bases separating them. CDR1 SGHAT and CDR2 FQNNGV come from the germline V gene. The CDR3 contains 14 residues. Here the CDR3 DNA reads TGTGCCAGCAGTTCCCCGATCGGGAGAAACATTCAGTACTTC. It codes for CASSSPIGRNIQYF. The complete variable domain, with remaining parts taken from reference TRBV11-2 and TRBJ2-4, reads EAGVAQSPRYKIIEKRQSVAFWCNPISGHATLYWYQQILGQGPKLLIQFQNNGVVDDSQLPKDRFSAERLKGVDSTLKIQPAKLEDSAVYLCASSSPIGRNIQYFGAGTRLSVL.

This chain joins TRBV19 and TRBJ1-4; D call uncertain. The V gene's germline CDR1 is LNHDA and CDR2 SQIVND (reference sequence). The CDR3 is made up of 14 amino acids. V was clipped by 6 bases and J by 5 bases, with 13 bases between them. In DNA form, the CDR3 reads TGTGCCAGTAGGAAGGAGGGCGGAAATGAAAAACTGTTTTTT. This sequence encodes CASRKEGGNEKLFF.

This clone was seen a single time. V usage is TRBV19 and J usage is TRBJ2-6; D might be TRBD1 (6 bases). Germline V gene lookup returns CDR1 LNHDA and CDR2 SQIVND (reference sequence). V was cut by 0 bases and J by 4 bases, with 10 bases left in between. The length of the CDR3 is 16 residues. CDR3 in amino acids: CASSIDRGAGANVLTF. As DNA, the CDR3 is TGTGCCAGTAGTATAGACAGGGGTGCCGGGGCCAACGTCCTGACTTTC.

V gene TRBV19 combines with J gene TRBJ1-3; no clear D gene. This CDR3 contains 14 residues. The germline V gene has CDR1 LNHDA and CDR2 SQIVND (reference sequence). Trimming removed 5 bases from V and 2 bases from J, with 10 bases in between. Written as DNA, the CDR3 is TGTGCCAGTAGTTTACAGTCGGCTGGAAACACCATATATTTT. It yields the protein CASSLQSAGNTIYF.

This clone was observed a few times. The CDR3 is CASSLAGESYGYTF. The DNA of the CDR3 is TGTGCCAGCAGCTTAGCCGGGGAGAGCTATGGCTACACCTTC. The chain links TRBV7-9 to TRBJ1-2, with D unclear. CDR3 length: 14 amino acids. Germline loops: CDR1 SEHNR, CDR2 FQNEAQ (reference sequence). Trimming removed 0 bases from V and 4 bases from J, with 9 bases in between.

This chain connects TRBV7-9 to TRBJ2-6, with 7 bases matching TRBD2. V lost 11 bases and J lost 0; bases outside the gene matches: 10. There are 16 residues in the CDR3. CDR1 is SEHNR, CDR2 FQNEAQ, per germline (reference sequence). The CDR3 here is CAGRAVPRSGANVLTF. The DNA of the CDR3 is TGTGCCGGGAGGGCAGTTCCCCGCTCTGGGGCCAACGTCCTGACTTTC.

The chain joins TRBV18 to TRBJ2-7, with D possibly matching TRBD1 (5 bases). The germline gives CDR1 KGHSH, CDR2 LQKENI. The CDR3 loop spans 14 amino acids. The V and J ends lost 1 base and 7 bases respectively, with 14 bases between them. As DNA, the CDR3 is TGTGCCAGCTCACCACAGGGGTCATTGAAGGAGCAGTACTTC. Amino acid sequence: CASSPQGSLKEQYF.

V is TRBV30 and J is TRBJ2-3; no definite D call. Germline assignment: CDR1 GTSNPN and CDR2 SVGIG (reference sequence). The CDR3 sequence is 16 residues long. The V gene lost 1 base and the J gene lost 0 bases, with 14 bases spanning the gap. CDR3 nucleotides: TGTGCCTGGAGTGCCCCGAGGAGAATGAGCACAGATACGCAGTATTTT. Its protein is CAWSAPRRMSTDTQYF.

This rearrangement joins TRBV6-5 to TRBJ1-2, with D possibly being TRBD1 (5 bases). Germline V gives CDR1 MNHEY, CDR2 SVGAGI. Trimming took 2 bases from V and 3 from J, leaving 13 bases between them. The CDR3 totals 15 residues. The CDR3 nucleotides are TGTGCCAGCAGTTACACGGCAGGGTTATACTATGGCTACACCTTC. Residues: CASSYTAGLYYGYTF.

This clone has more than one count but fewer than ten. The chain couples TRBV5-1 to TRBJ2-5; D is undetermined. Trimming took off 1 base at V and 1 base at J, with 11 bases between the two ends. CDR3 length: 15 residues. The germline V gene has CDR1 SGHRS and CDR2 YFSETQ. CDR3 nucleotide sequence: TGCGCCAGCAGCTTGATGGTGGGCCCCCAAGAGACCCAGTACTTC. This gives the protein CASSLMVGPQETQYF.

The chain links TRBV4-1 to TRBJ2-7; 9 nucleotides line up with TRBD1. CDR1 MGHRA and CDR2 YSYEKL come from the germline V gene. CDR3 length: 15 amino acids. V was pared by 3 bases and J by 1 base, with 4 bases of the junction left unmatched. The CDR3 DNA reads as TGCGCCAGCAGCCAGGCACAGGGGGCTTCCTACGAGCAGTACTTC. Translated, it gives CASSQAQGASYEQYF.

The chain has TRBV10-2 and TRBJ1-2; no clear D gene. V lost 2 bases and J lost 7, with 8 bases in between. CDR1 and CDR2 from the germline V gene are WSHSY and SAAADI. The CDR3 has 12 residues. The DNA for the CDR3 is TGCGCCAGCAGTGAGGCGGAGAGTGGCTACACCTTC. It specifies CASSEAESGYTF.

J is TRBJ2-7 and V is TRBV10-1; D ambiguous. Trimming left V 6 bases short and J 6 bases short, with 12 bases between. Looked up from germline, CDR1 is WNHNN and CDR2 is SYGVQD (reference sequence). The CDR3 has 12 residues. The CDR3 loop is CASSATPGEQYF. The CDR3 DNA is TGCGCCAGCAGCGCAACGCCGGGCGAGCAGTACTTC.

The chain recombines TRBV29-1 with TRBJ2-7, with D hard to call. The V gene lost 0 bases and the J gene lost 7 bases, with 10 bases spanning the gap. The germline gives CDR1 SQVTM, CDR2 ANQGSEA. The CDR3 extends over 12 amino acids. CDR3: CSVEDRSREQYF. The CDR3 coding sequence is TGCAGCGTTGAAGATCGGTCGAGAGAGCAGTACTTC.

The rearrangement joins TRBV6-5 to TRBJ1-5; 7 positions match TRBD1. The junction had 6 bases not matched to a gene; V was cut back by 5 bases and J by 5 bases. The CDR3 contains 14 residues. Germline assignment: CDR1 MNHEY and CDR2 SVGAGI. In DNA form, the CDR3 reads TGTGCCAGCAGTACCGTCAGGGGGGATCAGCCCCAGCATTTT. Translation gives CASSTVRGDQPQHF.

This rearrangement joins TRBV20-1 to TRBJ1-5, with D perhaps TRBD1 (5 bases). Germline V CDR1 and CDR2: DFQATT, SNEGSKA (reference sequence). The length of the CDR3 is 11 residues. Trimming took off 0 bases at V and 14 bases at J, with 11 bases between the two ends. CDR3 loop: CSARDRGREHF. The CDR3 DNA is TGCAGTGCTAGAGATAGGGGAAGGGAGCATTTT.